The rows below give T cell receptor beta chains drawn from one sample of a study of technical replicates of blood from a few donors. The protocol was immunoSEQ multiplex PCR, while the TCRdb copy is restricted to in-frame clones and leaves out a portion. The sample records around 14,000 clones, more than 70% being singletons. The sequencing input was PBMCs. These receptors were collected from a human donor in good health. Both conserved end residues are part of each CDR3. D genes are given only for firm matches. Some rows have no size entry. The others give once, few or many, or a class for an expanded clone.

TRBD2	.	TRBV4-2	TRBJ2-1	CASSQDGSSGSSEQFF	TGTGCCAGCAGCCAAGATGGGTCTAGCGGGAGCAGTGAGCAGTTCTTC
.	.	TRBV5-1	TRBJ1-5	CASSLDGQILPQHF	TGCGCCAGCAGCTTGGATGGACAAATACTGCCCCAGCATTTT
.	.	TRBV7-6	TRBJ1-3	CASSQGWFFGSGNTIYF	TGTGCCAGCAGCCAGGGGTGGTTTTTCGGCTCTGGAAACACCATATATTTT
.	.	TRBV30	TRBJ1-1	CAWSVYRGGNAEAFF	TGTGCCTGGAGTGTATATCGGGGGGGAAACGCTGAAGCTTTCTTT
.	.	TRBV28	TRBJ1-3	CASSPHDRGSGNTIYF	TGTGCCAGCAGTCCACACGACAGAGGCTCTGGAAACACCATATATTTT
.	.	TRBV11-1	TRBJ2-6	CASSLGPGTGANVLTF	TGTGCCAGCAGCCTAGGTCCGGGGACTGGGGCCAACGTCCTGACTTTC
.	.	TRBV28	TRBJ2-7	CASSSGPSRVYEQYF	TGTGCCAGCAGTTCAGGACCATCGAGGGTCTACGAGCAGTACTTC
.	.	TRBV6-5	TRBJ1-6	CASSYSGGFMYSPLHF	TGTGCCAGCAGTTACTCCGGGGGATTCATGTATTCACCCCTCCACTTT
.	.	TRBV2	TRBJ2-1	CASSEMAAKRNEQFF	TGTGCCAGCAGTGAAATGGCAGCCAAGCGCAATGAGCAGTTCTTC
.	.	TRBV28	TRBJ1-1	CASTWAGTEAFF	TGTGCCAGCACTTGGGCCGGAACTGAAGCTTTCTTT
.	.	TRBV7-9	TRBJ1-4	CASSSTGNQEKLFF	TGTGCCAGCAGCTCGACAGGAAATCAGGAAAAACTGTTTTTT
TRBD2	few	TRBV5-4	TRBJ2-2	CASSLGLAGLNTGELFF	TGTGCCAGCAGCTTGGGGCTAGCGGGACTGAACACCGGGGAGCTGTTTTTT
.	.	TRBV5-6	TRBJ1-1	CASSSPRQALNTEAFF	TGTGCCAGCAGCTCTCCGAGACAGGCCTTGAACACTGAAGCTTTCTTT
TRBD2	.	TRBV5-1	TRBJ2-1	CASSGASGADEQFF	TGCGCCAGCAGCGGGGCTAGCGGGGCGGATGAGCAGTTCTTC
.	.	TRBV19	TRBJ1-4	CASSRARSNEKLFF	TGTGCCAGTAGTCGAGCAAGAAGTAATGAAAAACTGTTTTTT
.	.	TRBV11-2	TRBJ2-7	CASSLDVGRAYEQYF	TGTGCCAGCAGCTTAGATGTAGGCAGGGCCTACGAGCAGTACTTC
TRBD2	.	TRBV5-1	TRBJ2-5	CASSLGEGGQETQYF	TGCGCCAGCAGCTTGGGGGAGGGAGGCCAAGAGACCCAGTACTTC
TRBD2	.	TRBV7-2	TRBJ2-2	CASSSRASGPGNTGELFF	TGTGCCAGCAGCTCCCGGGCTAGCGGGCCAGGGAACACCGGGGAGCTGTTTTTT
TRBD2	.	TRBV7-9	TRBJ2-1	CASSSGLAGVNEQFF	TGTGCCAGCAGCTCGGGACTAGCGGGCGTCAATGAGCAGTTCTTC
TRBD1	.	TRBV7-9	TRBJ2-5	CASSYTPGTVGETQYF	TGTGCCAGCAGCTACACCCCCGGGACAGTCGGAGAGACCCAGTACTTC
.	few	TRBV18	TRBJ1-1	CASSPGVNTEAFF	TGTGCCAGCTCACCGGGAGTGAACACTGAAGCTTTCTTT
TRBD1	once	TRBV5-1	TRBJ2-5	CASSRGQGMETQYF	TGCGCCAGCAGCAGGGGACAGGGGATGGAGACCCAGTACTTC
TRBD2	once	TRBV27	TRBJ2-1	CASSLRREWGNEQFF	TGTGCCAGCAGTTTACGGCGGGAGTGGGGGAATGAGCAGTTCTTC
.	.	TRBV5-1	TRBJ2-1	CASSLERPHYNEQFF	TGCGCCAGCAGCTTGGAGCGCCCCCACTACAATGAGCAGTTCTTC
TRBD1	.	TRBV28	TRBJ1-2	CASITGDRGGGYTF	TGTGCCAGCATAACCGGGGACAGGGGAGGAGGCTACACCTTC
TRBD2	few	TRBV6-6	TRBJ2-6	CASSLAGGSGANVLTF	TGTGCCAGCAGTCTAGCGGGGGGCTCTGGGGCCAACGTCCTGACTTTC
.	.	TRBV5-1	TRBJ1-2	CASSRKLGGLMDYGYTF	TGCGCCAGCAGCCGGAAATTGGGGGGGCTGATGGACTATGGCTACACCTTC
.	.	TRBV6-1	TRBJ2-7	CASSEGGFEQYF	TGTGCCAGCAGTGAGGGGGGATTTGAGCAGTACTTC
TRBD2	.	TRBV28	TRBJ2-1	CASNPGLAGDNSYNEQFF	TGTGCCAGCAATCCGGGACTAGCGGGAGACAACTCCTACAATGAGCAGTTCTTC
.	few	TRBV6-1	TRBJ1-3	CASKQDGNTIYF	TGTGCCAGCAAACAGGACGGAAACACCATATATTTT
TRBD2	once	TRBV28	TRBJ2-1	CASSLSPWRGSYNEQFF	TGTGCCAGCAGTTTATCCCCTTGGCGGGGGTCCTACAATGAGCAGTTCTTC
.	once	TRBV29-1	TRBJ2-3	CSVEQGFLTDTQYF	TGCAGCGTTGAACAGGGATTTTTGACAGATACGCAGTATTTT
TRBD1	.	TRBV6-1	TRBJ1-2	CASSEAGTGGDYGYTF	TGTGCCAGCAGTGAAGCCGGGACAGGGGGTGACTATGGCTACACCTTC
TRBD1	.	TRBV29-1	TRBJ1-4	CSVTGTGGTNEKLFF	TGCAGCGTTACCGGGACAGGGGGCACTAATGAAAAACTGTTTTTT
TRBD1	.	TRBV2	TRBJ1-4	CASRRTGGSATNEKLFF	TGTGCCAGCAGGAGGACAGGGGGGTCCGCAACTAATGAAAAACTGTTTTTT
.	.	TRBV10-3	TRBJ2-1	CAAKGVGASGNYNEQFF	TGTGCCGCCAAGGGGGTCGGGGCTAGCGGAAATTACAATGAGCAGTTCTTC
TRBD2	.	TRBV5-6	TRBJ2-2	CASSPRGLAETGELFF	TGTGCCAGCAGCCCTAGGGGCCTAGCGGAGACCGGGGAGCTGTTTTTT
.	.	TRBV19	TRBJ2-7	CASSIGQVREQYF	TGTGCCAGTAGTATAGGGCAGGTTCGAGAGCAGTACTTC
.	.	TRBV6-5	TRBJ2-6	CASSSPWGAGANVLTF	TGTGCCAGCAGTTCCCCTTGGGGGGCTGGGGCCAACGTCCTGACTTTC
TRBD2	.	TRBV2	TRBJ2-5	CASRTLGTSGETQYF	TGTGCCAGCAGGACGCTTGGGACTAGCGGGGAGACCCAGTACTTC
.	.	TRBV6-6	TRBJ1-1	CASSYQTENTEAFF	TGTGCCAGCAGTTACCAGACAGAGAACACTGAAGCTTTCTTT
.	.	TRBV5-6	TRBJ2-3	CASSFRQRQTDTQYF	TGTGCCAGCAGCTTTCGGCAGCGTCAGACAGATACGCAGTATTTT
.	.	TRBV18	TRBJ2-2	CASSPRRDTGELFF	TGTGCCAGCTCACCTCGCAGGGACACCGGGGAGCTGTTTTTT
.	.	TRBV6-1	TRBJ1-3	CASSGYVGGGNTIYF	TGTGCCAGCAGTGGGTACGTCGGGGGAGGAAACACCATATATTTT
.	.	TRBV11-2	TRBJ2-3	CASSYHPDTQYF	TGTGCCAGCAGCTATCATCCAGATACGCAGTATTTT
.	once	TRBV29-1	TRBJ2-3	CSVEGQAGTDTQYF	TGCAGCGTTGAGGGGCAGGCAGGTACAGATACGCAGTATTTT
.	.	TRBV6-6	TRBJ2-5	CASCPGQETQYF	TGTGCCAGCTGCCCGGGCCAAGAGACCCAGTACTTC
.	.	TRBV7-8	TRBJ2-3	CASSQIVDTQYF	TGTGCCAGCAGCCAGATCGTTGATACGCAGTATTTT
TRBD1	.	TRBV6-6	TRBJ1-3	CASREQTGAGNTIYF	TGTGCCAGCAGAGAACAGACAGGGGCTGGAAACACCATATATTTT
TRBD1	.	TRBV7-9	TRBJ2-5	CASSSTGTGVGTQYF	TGTGCCAGCAGCTCTACCGGGACAGGGGTAGGGACCCAGTACTTC
.	.	TRBV7-8	TRBJ2-5	CASSLTFDTVETQYF	TGTGCCAGCAGCCTGACATTCGACACTGTAGAGACCCAGTACTTC
.	.	TRBV10-3	TRBJ2-3	CAISDRADTQYF	TGTGCCATCAGTGACCGGGCAGATACGCAGTATTTT
.	.	TRBV19	TRBJ2-5	CASRETGFRETQYF	TGTGCCAGTAGAGAAACAGGGTTCCGAGAGACCCAGTACTTC
.	.	TRBV6-5	TRBJ1-1	CATAPGLAFPTEAFF	TGTGCCACCGCTCCGGGGTTGGCGTTTCCCACTGAAGCTTTCTTT
TRBD1	.	TRBV6-1	TRBJ1-5	CASSESQTGWGGNQPQHF	TGTGCCAGCAGTGAATCCCAGACAGGGTGGGGTGGCAATCAGCCCCAGCATTTT